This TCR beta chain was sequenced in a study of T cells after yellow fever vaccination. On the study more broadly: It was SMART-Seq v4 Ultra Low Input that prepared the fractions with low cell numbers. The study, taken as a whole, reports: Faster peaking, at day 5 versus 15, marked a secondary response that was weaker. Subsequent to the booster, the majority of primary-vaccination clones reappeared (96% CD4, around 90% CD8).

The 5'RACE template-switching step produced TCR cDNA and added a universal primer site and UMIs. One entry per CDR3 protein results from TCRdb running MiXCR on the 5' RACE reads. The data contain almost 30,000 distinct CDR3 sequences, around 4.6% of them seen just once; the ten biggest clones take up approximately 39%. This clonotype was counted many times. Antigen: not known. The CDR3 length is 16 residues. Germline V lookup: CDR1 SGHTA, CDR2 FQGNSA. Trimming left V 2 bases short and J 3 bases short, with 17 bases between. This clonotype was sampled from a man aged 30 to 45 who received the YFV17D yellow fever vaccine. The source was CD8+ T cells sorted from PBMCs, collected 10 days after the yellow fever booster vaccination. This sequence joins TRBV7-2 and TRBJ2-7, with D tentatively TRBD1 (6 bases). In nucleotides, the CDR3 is TGTGCCAGCAGCTTAAGGAGACAGGACCCTCTCTACGAGCAGTACTTC. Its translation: CASSLRRQDPLYEQYF.